This TCR beta chain was identified during a study of response to subunit inactivated influenza vaccine. Study-wide results and caveats: Each seasonal flu vaccination may recruit only limited new T cells, authors suggested.

The germline V gene has CDR1 LGHNA and CDR2 YSLEER. The CDR3 contains 17 residues. Trimming pared 0 bases from V and 1 base from J, leaving 14 bases between. In TCRdb, the RT-PCR reads were re-called with MiXCR into one record per CDR3 protein. The table shows 550,000 to 800,000 distinct CDR3 sequences, with roughly 14% occurring only once. Note on this clonotype: Its antigen remains unknown.

Here the sequenced sample was PBMCs from blood, taken 14 days before vaccination. The source of this sequence is a man aged 45 to 65 who received an inactivated influenza vaccine. The genes are TRBV4-3 and TRBJ2-3, with a tentative D call TRBD1 (6 bases). This CDR3 is CASSQEAWGPRTDTQYF. CDR3 nucleotides: TGCGCCAGCAGCCAAGAGGCTTGGGGGCCCCGCACAGATACGCAGTATTTT.